The clone carrying this TCR beta chain was found many times. No antigen is known for it. Sample time point: persistent/refractory GD, antithyroid drugs over 5 years with positive TRAb. Construction of the TCR library relied on RNA isolated from PBMCs. For TCR beta, libraries came from iRepertoire HTBI primers and Arm-PCR of CDR3 regions. In TCRdb, the multiplex PCR reads were re-called with MiXCR into one record per CDR3 protein. The table includes around 430,000 distinct CDR3 sequences, about 20% detected once. V was trimmed by 5 bases and J by 4 bases, leaving 12 bases between them. The CDR3 sequence is 13 residues long. Germline V gene sequence: CDR1 SGHTA, CDR2 FQGNSA. These data come from a study of regulatory T cells in long-lasting Graves disease. General study findings and limits: Preferential use of TRBV28, TRBJ1-2 and TRBJ2-5 was seen in persistent disease.

This receptor was identified in a female donor with Graves disease. The gene calls are TRBV7-2 and TRBJ2-7; the D gene could be TRBD1 or TRBD2 (5 bases each). Sequenced here: peripheral blood mononuclear cells (PBMCs), sampled when the disease was refractory, from a patient treated with antithyroid drugs. In nucleotides, the CDR3 is TGTGCCAGCAGCACCCGGGACCGGTACGAGCAGTACTTC. Translating gives CASSTRDRYEQYF.